Described below is a single TCR beta chain sequence and its context. This clone was recorded a few times. This clone's antigen is unknown. No base-level quality is on record; no much larger clone is a single base apart. CDR1 and CDR2 were assigned from the germline V gene (reference sequence) as LNHDA and SQIVND. V loses 4 bases, J loses 3 bases, and the germline ends lie 12 bases apart. The CDR3 goes from the cysteine to the phenylalanine over 15 residues. The retained sequence is limited to the CDR3, 45 bases, with the frame set at the first base. The data belong to a study of T cell responses to AZD1222 COVID-19 vaccine (dated by TCRdb to the early 2020s). A note on the overall study: A total of around 240 trial participants underwent TCR sequencing, of whom nearly 210 received two doses of AZD1222 and 26 received two doses of the MenACWY control vaccine. Trial participants were enrolled into age subgroups of 18-55, 56-69 and 70-plus years, which contained roughly 140, 27 and 60 TCR-sequenced participants, respectively.

The CDR3 regions of human TCRbeta chains were analyzed by immunosequencing. In the original analysis: Repertoire TCRs were checked for matches against a reference library of SARS-CoV-2-specific TCRs that had been generated using the MIRA antigen-specificity platform. Breadth meant the fraction of unique TCRs that were SARS-CoV-2-associated, whereas depth meant the fraction of total T cells that were SARS-CoV-2-associated. Each spike-specific TCR was assigned to its reactive spike region and to a CD4 or CD8 class using the MIRA data. Log10-transformed breadth and depth values were compared by one-way ANOVA with Sidak's multiple comparisons tests. Imported from immuneACCESS, the table was reduced by TCRdb to in-frame sequences with V and J called. These copies leave out some clones; in studies compared against another copy, an unresolved V gene accounts for under half, and the cause of the remainder is not known. The DNA was the basis for D and trimming; V, J and clone size are from that table. The sample table contains around 99,000 clones; only one count was recorded for under 95% of them. Of the sample, 5% to 8% falls within the top ten clones.

Study-wide findings and limitations: The whole spike protein was spanned by vaccine-associated CD4 TCRs, and dominant responses were seen in regions 160-218 and 743-854. Because no day 14 peak-response samples were available, the repertoires could be characterized only after the peak T cell response. Participants were mostly white British, with more females than males. The authors suggested clonal diversity may have been underestimated. The 56-69-year group was small, and its depth increase did not reach significance, likely because of low power. Reportedly, close to half of the unique spike-specific TCRs recognized epitopes lying outside the regions that are mutated in the B.1.351 and B.1.1.7 variants. Conclusions about previously exposed vaccinees were limited because only six AZD1222 recipients were SARS-CoV-2 seropositive at baseline. A significant rise in spike-specific TCR breadth and depth was observed after two AZD1222 doses relative to day 0 and relative to MenACWY recipients.

Sample time point, as interpreted from the label and publication: about 28 days (+/-7) after the second vaccine dose. AZD1222 recipients given second doses at about 4 weeks or at about 12 weeks were pooled, since spike-specific TCR depth and breadth were not found to differ between the two schedules. Vaccinee samples came from UK trials COV001 and COV002, including a single-blind randomized controlled phase 2/3 trial of AZD1222 (ChAdOx1 nCoV-19) in healthy adults. For TCRbeta chain sequencing, PBMC samples were collected from trial participants at day 0 and at day 28 after the second dose. The sample in question was peripheral blood, obtained 28 days after the second AZD1222 dose. This clonotype originated in an adult who received the AZD1222 COVID-19 vaccine. This receptor chain uses TRBV19 and TRBJ2-2; a weak D assignment points to TRBD2 (5 bases agree). At the DNA level, the sequence is TGTGCCAGTAGTAAGAGGGTGGGCTACACCGGGGAGCTGTTTTTT. This is translated as CASSKRVGYTGELFF.